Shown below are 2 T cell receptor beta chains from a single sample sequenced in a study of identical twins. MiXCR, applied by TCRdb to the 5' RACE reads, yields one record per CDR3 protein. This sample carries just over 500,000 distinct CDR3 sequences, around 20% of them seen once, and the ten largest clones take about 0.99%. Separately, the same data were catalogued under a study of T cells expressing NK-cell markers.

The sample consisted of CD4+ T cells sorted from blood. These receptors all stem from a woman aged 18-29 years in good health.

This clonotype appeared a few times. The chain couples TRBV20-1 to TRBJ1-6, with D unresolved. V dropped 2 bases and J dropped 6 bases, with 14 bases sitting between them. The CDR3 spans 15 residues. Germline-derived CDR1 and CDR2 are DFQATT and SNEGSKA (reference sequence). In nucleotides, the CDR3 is TGCAGTGCTAGAAAGGCCGACGAACGTAATTCACCCCTCCACTTT. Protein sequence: CSARKADERNSPLHF.

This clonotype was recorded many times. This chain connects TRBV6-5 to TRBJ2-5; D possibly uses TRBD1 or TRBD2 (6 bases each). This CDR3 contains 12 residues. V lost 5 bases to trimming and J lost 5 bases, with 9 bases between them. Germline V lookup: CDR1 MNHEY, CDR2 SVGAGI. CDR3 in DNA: TGTGCCAGCAGTATAGGGGGGGAGACCCAGTACTTC. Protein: CASSIGGETQYF.